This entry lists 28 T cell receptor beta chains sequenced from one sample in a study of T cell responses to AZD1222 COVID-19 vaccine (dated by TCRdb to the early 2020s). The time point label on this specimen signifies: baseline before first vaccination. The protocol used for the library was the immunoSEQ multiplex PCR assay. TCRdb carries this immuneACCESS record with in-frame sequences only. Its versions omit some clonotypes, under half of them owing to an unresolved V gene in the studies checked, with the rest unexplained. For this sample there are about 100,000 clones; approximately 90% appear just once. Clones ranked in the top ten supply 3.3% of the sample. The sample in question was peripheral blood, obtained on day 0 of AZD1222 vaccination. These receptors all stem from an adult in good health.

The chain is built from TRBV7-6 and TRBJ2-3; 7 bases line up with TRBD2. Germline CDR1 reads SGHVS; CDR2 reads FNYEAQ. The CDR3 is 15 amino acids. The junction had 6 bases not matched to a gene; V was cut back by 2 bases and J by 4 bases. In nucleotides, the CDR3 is TGTGCCAGCAGCTTATCATGGGGGGGTGCAGATACGCAGTATTTT. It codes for CASSLSWGGADTQYF.

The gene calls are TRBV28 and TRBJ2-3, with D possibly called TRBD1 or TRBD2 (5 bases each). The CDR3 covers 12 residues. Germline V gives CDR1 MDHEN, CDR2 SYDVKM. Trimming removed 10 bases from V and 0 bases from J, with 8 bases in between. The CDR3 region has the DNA TGTGCCATCGGGGCAAGCACAGATACGCAGTATTTT. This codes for CAIGASTDTQYF.

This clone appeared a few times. CDR3 sequence: CALAGGPYEQYF. The DNA of the CDR3 is TGTGCATTAGCGGGGGGGCCCTACGAGCAGTACTTC. This chain links TRBV30 with TRBJ2-7; TRBD2 aligns across 11 bases. Germline V lookup: CDR1 GTSNPN, CDR2 SVGIG (reference sequence). The CDR3 consists of 12 residues.

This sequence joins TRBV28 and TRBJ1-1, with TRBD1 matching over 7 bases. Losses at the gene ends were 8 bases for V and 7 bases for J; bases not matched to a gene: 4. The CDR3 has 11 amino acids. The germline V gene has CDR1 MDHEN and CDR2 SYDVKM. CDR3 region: CASQGEVEAFF. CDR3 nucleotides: TGTGCCAGCCAGGGGGAGGTTGAAGCTTTCTTT.

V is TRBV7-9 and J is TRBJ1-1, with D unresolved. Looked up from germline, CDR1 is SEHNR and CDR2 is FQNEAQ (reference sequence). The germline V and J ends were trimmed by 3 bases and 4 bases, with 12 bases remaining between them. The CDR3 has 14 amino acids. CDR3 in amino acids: CASSFRHLGTEAFF. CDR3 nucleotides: TGTGCCAGCAGCTTTCGCCACCTCGGCACTGAAGCTTTCTTT.

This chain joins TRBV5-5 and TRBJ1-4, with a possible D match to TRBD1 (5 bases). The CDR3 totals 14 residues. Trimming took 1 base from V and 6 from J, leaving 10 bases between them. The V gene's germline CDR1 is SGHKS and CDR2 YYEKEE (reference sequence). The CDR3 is CASSLLGADEKLFF. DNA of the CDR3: TGTGCCAGCAGCTTGTTAGGGGCGGATGAAAAACTGTTTTTT.

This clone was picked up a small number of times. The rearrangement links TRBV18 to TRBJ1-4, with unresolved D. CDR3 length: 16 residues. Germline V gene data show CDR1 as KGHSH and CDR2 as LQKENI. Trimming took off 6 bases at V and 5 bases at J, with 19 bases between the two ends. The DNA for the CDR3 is TGTGCCAGCTCCCGCAGCTCGCAGTCCTTAAATGAAAAACTGTTTTTT. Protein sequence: CASSRSSQSLNEKLFF.

This chain's CDR3 is CAISDGGQGKSEAFF. The CDR3 nucleotides are TGTGCCATCAGTGACGGGGGACAGGGAAAGAGTGAAGCTTTCTTT. This chain joins TRBV10-3 and TRBJ1-1, with 9 bases aligning to TRBD1. The CDR3 runs to 15 residues. Germline trimming cut 3 bases from V and 7 bases from J; bases unmatched to any gene: 9. The germline CDR1 and CDR2 sequences are ENHRY and SYGVKD.

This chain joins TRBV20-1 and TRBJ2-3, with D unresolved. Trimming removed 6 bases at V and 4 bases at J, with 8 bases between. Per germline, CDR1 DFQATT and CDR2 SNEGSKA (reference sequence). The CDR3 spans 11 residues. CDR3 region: CSAEHSDTQYF. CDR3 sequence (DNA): TGCAGTGCGGAACACTCAGATACGCAGTATTTT.

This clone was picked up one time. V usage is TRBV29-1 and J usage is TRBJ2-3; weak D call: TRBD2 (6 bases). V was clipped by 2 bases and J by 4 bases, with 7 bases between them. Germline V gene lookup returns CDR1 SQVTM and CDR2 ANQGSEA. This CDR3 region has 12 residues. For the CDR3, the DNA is TGCAGCGTTGAACCTAGCGCAGATACGCAGTATTTT. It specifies CSVEPSADTQYF.

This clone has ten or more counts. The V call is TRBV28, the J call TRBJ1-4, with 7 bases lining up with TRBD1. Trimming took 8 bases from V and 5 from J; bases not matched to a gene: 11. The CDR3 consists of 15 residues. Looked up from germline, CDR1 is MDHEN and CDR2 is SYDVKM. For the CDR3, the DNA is TGTGCCAGCCGTGAACAGGGGAGTTTAAATGAAAAACTGTTTTTT. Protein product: CASREQGSLNEKLFF.

This chain's CDR3 is CASSPAGWGGLGYTF. In nucleotides, the CDR3 is TGTGCCAGCAGCCCCGCTGGGTGGGGCGGACTTGGCTACACCTTC. The chain joins TRBV3-1 (or the pseudogene TRBV3-2) to TRBJ1-2, with D possibly TRBD1 on 5 matching bases. This CDR3 has 15 residues. Trimming left V 4 bases short and J 7 bases short, with 19 bases between. Germline-derived CDR1 and CDR2 are LGHDT and YNNKEL (reference sequence).

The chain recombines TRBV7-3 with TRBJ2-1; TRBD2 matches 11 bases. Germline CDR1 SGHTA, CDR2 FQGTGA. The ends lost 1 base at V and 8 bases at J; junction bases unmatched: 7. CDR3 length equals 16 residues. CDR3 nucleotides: TGTGCCAGCAGCTTAAATCCTAGCGGGGGGCGCTATGAGCAGTTCTTC. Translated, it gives CASSLNPSGGRYEQFF.

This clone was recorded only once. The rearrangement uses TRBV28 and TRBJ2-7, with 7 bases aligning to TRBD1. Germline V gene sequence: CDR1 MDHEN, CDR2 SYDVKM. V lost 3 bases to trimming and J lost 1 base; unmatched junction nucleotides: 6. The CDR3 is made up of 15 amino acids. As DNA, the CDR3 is TGTGCCAGCAGTTTTGCAGGGGGTCCTTCCTACGAGCAGTACTTC. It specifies CASSFAGGPSYEQYF. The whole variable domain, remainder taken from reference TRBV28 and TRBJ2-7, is DVKVTQSSRYLVKRTGEKVFLECVQDMDHENMFWYRQDPGLGLRLIYFSYDVKMKEKGDIPEGYSVSREKKERFSLILESASTNQTSMYLCASSFAGGPSYEQYFGPGTRLTVT.

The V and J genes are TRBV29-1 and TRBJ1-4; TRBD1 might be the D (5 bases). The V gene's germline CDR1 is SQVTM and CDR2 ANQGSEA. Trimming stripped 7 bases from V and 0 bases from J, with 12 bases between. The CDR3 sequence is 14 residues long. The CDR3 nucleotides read TGCAGCGCAATAGGGGATGCAACTAATGAAAAACTGTTTTTT. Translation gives CSAIGDATNEKLFF. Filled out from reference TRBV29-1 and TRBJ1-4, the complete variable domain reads SAVISQKPSRDICQRGTSLTIQCQVDSQVTMMFWYRQQPGQSLTLIATANQGSEATYESGFVIDKFPISRPNLTFSTLTVSNMSPEDSSIYLCSAIGDATNEKLFFGSGTQLSVL.

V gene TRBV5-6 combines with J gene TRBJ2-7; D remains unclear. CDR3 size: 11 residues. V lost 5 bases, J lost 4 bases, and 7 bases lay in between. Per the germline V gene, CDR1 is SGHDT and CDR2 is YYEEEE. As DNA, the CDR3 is TGTGCCAGCAGATATAGATACGAGCAGTACTTC. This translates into CASRYRYEQYF.

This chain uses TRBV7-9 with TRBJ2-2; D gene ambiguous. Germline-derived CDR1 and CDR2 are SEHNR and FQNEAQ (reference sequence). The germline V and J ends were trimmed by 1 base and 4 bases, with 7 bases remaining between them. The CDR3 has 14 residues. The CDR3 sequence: CASSLEPITGELFF. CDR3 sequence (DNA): TGTGCCAGCAGCTTAGAGCCAATCACCGGGGAGCTGTTTTTT.

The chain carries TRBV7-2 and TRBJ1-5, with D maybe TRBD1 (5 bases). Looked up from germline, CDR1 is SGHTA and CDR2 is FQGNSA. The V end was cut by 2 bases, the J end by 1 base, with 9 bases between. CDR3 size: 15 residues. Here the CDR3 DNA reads TGTGCCAGCAGCTTACTAGGGGCGAGCAATCAGCCCCAGCATTTT. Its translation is CASSLLGASNQPQHF.

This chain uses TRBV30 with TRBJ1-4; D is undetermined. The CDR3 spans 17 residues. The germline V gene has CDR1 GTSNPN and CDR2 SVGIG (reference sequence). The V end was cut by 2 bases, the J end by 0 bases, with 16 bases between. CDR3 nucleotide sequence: TGTGCCTGGAGTAGAAAACAGTCCGTTGCAACTAATGAAAAACTGTTTTTT. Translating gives CAWSRKQSVATNEKLFF.

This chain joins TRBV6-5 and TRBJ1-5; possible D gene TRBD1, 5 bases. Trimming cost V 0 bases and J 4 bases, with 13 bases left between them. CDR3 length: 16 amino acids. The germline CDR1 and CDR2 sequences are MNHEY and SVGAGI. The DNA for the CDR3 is TGTGCCAGCAGTTACTCCCAGGACACTTCAAATCAGCCCCAGCATTTT. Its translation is CASSYSQDTSNQPQHF.

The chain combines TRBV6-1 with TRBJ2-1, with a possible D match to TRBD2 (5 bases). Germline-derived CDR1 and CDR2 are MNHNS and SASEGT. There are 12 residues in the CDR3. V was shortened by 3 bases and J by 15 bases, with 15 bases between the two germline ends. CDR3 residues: CASSDRGMERFF. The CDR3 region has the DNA TGTGCCAGCAGTGATCGGGGTATGGAACGGTTCTTC.

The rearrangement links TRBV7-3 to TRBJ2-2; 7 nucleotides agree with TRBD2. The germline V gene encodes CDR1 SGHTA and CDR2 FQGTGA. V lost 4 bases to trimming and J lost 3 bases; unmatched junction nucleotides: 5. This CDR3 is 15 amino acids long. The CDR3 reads CASSSNRGDTGELFF. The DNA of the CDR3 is TGTGCCAGCAGCTCCAACCGGGGGGACACCGGGGAGCTGTTTTTT. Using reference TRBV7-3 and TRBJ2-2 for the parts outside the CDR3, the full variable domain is GAGVSQTPSNKVTEKGKYVELRCDPISGHTALYWYRQSLGQGPEFLIYFQGTGAADDSGLPNDRFFAVRPEGSVSTLKIQRTERGDSAVYLCASSSNRGDTGELFFGEGSRLTVL.

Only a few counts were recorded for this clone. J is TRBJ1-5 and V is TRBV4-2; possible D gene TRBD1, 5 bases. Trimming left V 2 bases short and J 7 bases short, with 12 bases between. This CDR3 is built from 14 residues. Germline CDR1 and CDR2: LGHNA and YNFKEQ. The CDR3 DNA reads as TGTGCCAGCAGCCAAAGACCAGGGAGGCAGCCCCAGCATTTT. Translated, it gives CASSQRPGRQPQHF.

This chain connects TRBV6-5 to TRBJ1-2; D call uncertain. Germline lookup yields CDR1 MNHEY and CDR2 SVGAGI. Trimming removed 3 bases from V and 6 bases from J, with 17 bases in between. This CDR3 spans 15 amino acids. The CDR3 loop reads CASSYEQSRPHGYTF. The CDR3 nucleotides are TGTGCCAGCAGTTATGAACAGTCTCGCCCCCATGGCTACACCTTC.

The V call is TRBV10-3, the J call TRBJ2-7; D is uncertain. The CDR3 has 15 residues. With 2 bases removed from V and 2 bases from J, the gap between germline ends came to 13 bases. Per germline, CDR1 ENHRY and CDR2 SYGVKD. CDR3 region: CAISENGDSPYEQYF. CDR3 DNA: TGTGCCATCAGTGAGAACGGAGATTCGCCCTACGAGCAGTACTTC.

The CDR3 sequence is CASSVEGLAGVDTQYF. DNA of the CDR3: TGTGCCAGCAGCGTAGAGGGACTAGCGGGGGTGGATACGCAGTATTTT. The chain uses TRBV9 and TRBJ2-3; TRBD2 agrees at 14 bases. V was clipped by 0 bases and J by 6 bases; unmatched bases: 3. The CDR3 runs 16 residues. CDR1 is SGDLS and CDR2 is YYNGEE in the germline V gene.

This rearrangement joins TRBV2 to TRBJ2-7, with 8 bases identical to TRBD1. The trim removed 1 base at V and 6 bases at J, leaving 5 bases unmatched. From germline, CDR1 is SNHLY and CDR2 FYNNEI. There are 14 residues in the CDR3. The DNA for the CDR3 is TGTGCCAGCAGTGAAGTCAGGGGGCCCAGCGAGCAGTACTTC. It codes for CASSEVRGPSEQYF.

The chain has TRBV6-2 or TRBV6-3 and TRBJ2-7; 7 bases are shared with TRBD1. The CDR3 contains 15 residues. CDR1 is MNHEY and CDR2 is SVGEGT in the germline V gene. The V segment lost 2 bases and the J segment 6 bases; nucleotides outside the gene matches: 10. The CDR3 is CASSYGQGDLGEQYF. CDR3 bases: TGTGCCAGCAGTTACGGTCAGGGGGACCTCGGCGAGCAGTACTTC.